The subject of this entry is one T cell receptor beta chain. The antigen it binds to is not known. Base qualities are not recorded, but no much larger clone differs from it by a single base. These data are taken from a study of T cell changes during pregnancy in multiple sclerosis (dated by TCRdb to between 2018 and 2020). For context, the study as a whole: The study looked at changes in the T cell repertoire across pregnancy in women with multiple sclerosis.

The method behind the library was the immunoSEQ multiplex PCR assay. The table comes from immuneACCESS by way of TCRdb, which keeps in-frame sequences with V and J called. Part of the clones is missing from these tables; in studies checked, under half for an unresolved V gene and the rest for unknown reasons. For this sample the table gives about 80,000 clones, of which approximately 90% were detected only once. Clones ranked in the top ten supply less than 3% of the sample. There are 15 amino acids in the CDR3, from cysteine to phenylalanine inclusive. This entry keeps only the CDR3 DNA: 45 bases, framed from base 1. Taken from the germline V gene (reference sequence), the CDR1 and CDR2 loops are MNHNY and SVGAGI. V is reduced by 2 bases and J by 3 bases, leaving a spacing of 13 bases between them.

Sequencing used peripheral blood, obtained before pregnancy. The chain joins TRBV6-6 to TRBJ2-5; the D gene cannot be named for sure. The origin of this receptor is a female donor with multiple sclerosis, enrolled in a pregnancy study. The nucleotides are TGTGCCAGCAGTTACAGTCCGGTAAAAGAAGAGACCCAGTACTTC. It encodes CASSYSPVKEETQYF.